These 6 T cell receptor beta chains originate from one sample sequenced in a study of T cell therapy after organ transplantation. For these TCRs, the target antigens are not known. The data were produced by immunoSEQ multiplex PCR, yet TCRdb's version contains in-frame clones alone and is incomplete. This sample has some 47,000 clones, with approximately 94% found just once. The specimen was CD8+ T cells from blood, collected before autologous CMV-specific T cell therapy. These receptors all come from a human patient who had received a solid organ transplant and had CMV disease.

This chain connects TRBV28 to TRBJ1-5; maybe TRBD1 (5 bases). Germline V CDR1 and CDR2: MDHEN, SYDVKM. This CDR3 has 15 residues. Trimming took off 6 bases at V and 5 bases at J, with 17 bases between the two ends. CDR3 sequence: CASSRPLTGDQPQHF. The CDR3 nucleotides are TGTGCCAGCAGCCGCCCACTGACGGGGGATCAGCCCCAGCATTTT.

The V and J genes are TRBV18 and TRBJ2-3; D could derive from TRBD1 or TRBD2 (5 bases each). CDR3 length: 16 residues. V lost 1 base and J lost 0, with 11 bases in between. The germline gives CDR1 KGHSH, CDR2 LQKENI. CDR3 DNA: TGTGCCAGCTCACCACGTGGGGGTCGGAGCACAGATACGCAGTATTTT. As protein: CASSPRGGRSTDTQYF.

The genes are TRBV11-2 and TRBJ2-3; no firm D call. The CDR3 is 15 residues long. CDR1 is SGHAT, CDR2 FQNNGV, per germline. Deletions cut 1 base from V and 4 bases from J, with 12 bases between. For the CDR3, the DNA is TGTGCCAGCAGCTTAGCTTTGGCGGCGCCAGATACGCAGTATTTT. Encoded protein: CASSLALAAPDTQYF. Full variable domain (rest looked up from reference TRBV11-2 and TRBJ2-3): EAGVAQSPRYKIIEKRQSVAFWCNPISGHATLYWYQQILGQGPKLLIQFQNNGVVDDSQLPKDRFSAERLKGVDSTLKIQPAKLEDSAVYLCASSLALAAPDTQYFGPGTRLTVL.

This rearrangement joins TRBV21-1 to TRBJ2-3; the table's D call, TRBD2, has no DNA check behind it. TRBV21-1 is recorded as a pseudogene. The length of the CDR3 is 11 residues. CDR3 coding DNA: TGTGCCAGCAGCACCCCCTTTGCGCAGTATTTT. This gives the protein CASSTPFAQYF.

The chain combines TRBV7-9 with TRBJ2-3; 8 nucleotides match TRBD1. The CDR3 runs to 18 residues. CDR1 SEHNR and CDR2 FQNEAQ come from the germline V gene (reference sequence). The V gene end was trimmed by 5 bases and the J gene end by 3 bases; junction bases not matched to a gene: 16. CDR3 DNA sequence: TGTGCCAGCAGCGCCAGAATACCAGGGGGCCTAGTGACAGATACGCAGTATTTT. Residues: CASSARIPGGLVTDTQYF.

V usage is TRBV5-4 and J usage is TRBJ1-1; no clear D gene. Trimming stripped 0 bases from V and 1 base from J, with 7 bases between. This CDR3 has 14 residues. The V gene's germline CDR1 is SGHNT and CDR2 YYREEE (reference sequence). CDR3 loop: CASSLEAPNTEAFF. CDR3 nucleotide sequence: TGTGCCAGCAGCTTGGAGGCCCCGAACACTGAAGCTTTCTTT.